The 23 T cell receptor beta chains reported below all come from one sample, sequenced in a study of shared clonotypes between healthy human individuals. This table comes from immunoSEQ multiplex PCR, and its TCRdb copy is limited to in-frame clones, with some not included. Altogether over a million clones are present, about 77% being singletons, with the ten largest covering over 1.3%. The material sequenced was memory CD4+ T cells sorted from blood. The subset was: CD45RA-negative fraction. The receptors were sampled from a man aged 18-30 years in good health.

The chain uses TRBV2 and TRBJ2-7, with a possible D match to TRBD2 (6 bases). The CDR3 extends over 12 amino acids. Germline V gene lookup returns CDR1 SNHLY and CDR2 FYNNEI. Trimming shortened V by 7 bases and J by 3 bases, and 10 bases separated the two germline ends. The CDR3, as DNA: TGTGCCAGCACGACGGGGGTCTACGAGCAGTACTTC. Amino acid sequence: CASTTGVYEQYF.

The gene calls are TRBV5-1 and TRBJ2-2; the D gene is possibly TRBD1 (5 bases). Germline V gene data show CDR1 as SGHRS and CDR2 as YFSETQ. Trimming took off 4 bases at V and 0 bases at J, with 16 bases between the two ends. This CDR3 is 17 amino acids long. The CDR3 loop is CASSLGPRGSNTGELFF. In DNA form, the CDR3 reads TGCGCCAGCAGCCTCGGCCCTAGGGGTTCGAACACCGGGGAGCTGTTTTTT.

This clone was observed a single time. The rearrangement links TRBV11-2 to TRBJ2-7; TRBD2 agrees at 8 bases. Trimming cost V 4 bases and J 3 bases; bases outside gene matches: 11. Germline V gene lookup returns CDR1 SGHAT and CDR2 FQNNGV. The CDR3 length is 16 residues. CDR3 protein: CASSSGRGGKIYEQYF. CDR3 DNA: TGTGCCAGCAGCTCCGGGAGGGGCGGGAAGATCTACGAGCAGTACTTC.

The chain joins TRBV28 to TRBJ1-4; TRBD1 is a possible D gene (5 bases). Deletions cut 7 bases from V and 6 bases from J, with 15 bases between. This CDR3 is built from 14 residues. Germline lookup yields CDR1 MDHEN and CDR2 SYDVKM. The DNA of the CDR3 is TGTGCCAGCACCCCGGGGGGGATGTATGAAAAACTGTTTTTT. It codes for CASTPGGMYEKLFF.

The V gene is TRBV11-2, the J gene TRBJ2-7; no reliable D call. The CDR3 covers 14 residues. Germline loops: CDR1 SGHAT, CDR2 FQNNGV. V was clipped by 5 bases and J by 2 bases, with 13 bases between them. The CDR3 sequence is CASSLLLLPYEQYF. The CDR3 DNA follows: TGTGCCAGCAGCCTCCTTCTACTCCCCTACGAGCAGTACTTC.

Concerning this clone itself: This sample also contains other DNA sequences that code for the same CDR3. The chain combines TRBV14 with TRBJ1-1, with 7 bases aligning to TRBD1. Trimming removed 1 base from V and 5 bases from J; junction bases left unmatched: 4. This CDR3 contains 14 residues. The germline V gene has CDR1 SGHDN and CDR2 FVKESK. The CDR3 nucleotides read TGTGCCAGCAGCCAAGTAGGGGGCAGGACTGAAGCTTTCTTT. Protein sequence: CASSQVGGRTEAFF. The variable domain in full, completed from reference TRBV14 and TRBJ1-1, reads EAGVTQFPSHSVIEKGQTVTLRCDPISGHDNLYWYRRVMGKEIKFLLHFVKESKQDESGMPNNRFLAERTGGTYSTLKVQPAELEDSGVYFCASSQVGGRTEAFFGQGTRLTVV.

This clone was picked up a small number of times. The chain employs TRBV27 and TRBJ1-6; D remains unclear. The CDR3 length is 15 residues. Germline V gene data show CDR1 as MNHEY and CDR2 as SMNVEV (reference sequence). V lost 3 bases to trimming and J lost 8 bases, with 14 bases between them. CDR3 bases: TGTGCCAGCAGTTTTGAGGGCCGTATTGATTCACCCCTCCACTTT. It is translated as CASSFEGRIDSPLHF.

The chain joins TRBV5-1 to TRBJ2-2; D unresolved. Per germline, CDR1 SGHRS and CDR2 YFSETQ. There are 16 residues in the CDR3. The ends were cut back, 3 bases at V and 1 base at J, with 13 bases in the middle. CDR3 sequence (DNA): TGCGCCAGCAGCTCGACCCGCCTCATGAACACCGGGGAGCTGTTTTTT. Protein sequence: CASSSTRLMNTGELFF.

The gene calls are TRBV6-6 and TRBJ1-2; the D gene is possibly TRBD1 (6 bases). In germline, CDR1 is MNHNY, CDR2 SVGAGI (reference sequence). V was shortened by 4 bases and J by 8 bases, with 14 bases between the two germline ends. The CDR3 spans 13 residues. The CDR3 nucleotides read TGTGCCAGCAGTTTGACAGGATTGCTCGGCTACACCTTC. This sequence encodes CASSLTGLLGYTF.

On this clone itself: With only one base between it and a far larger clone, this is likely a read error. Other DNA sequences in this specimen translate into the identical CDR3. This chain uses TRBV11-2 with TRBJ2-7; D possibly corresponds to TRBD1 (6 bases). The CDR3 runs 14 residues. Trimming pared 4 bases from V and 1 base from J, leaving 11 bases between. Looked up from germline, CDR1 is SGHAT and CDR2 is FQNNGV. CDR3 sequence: CASSSNRVSYEQYF. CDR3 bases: TGTGCCAGCAGCTCTAACAGGGTTTCCTACGAGCAGTACTTC.

CDR3 bases: TGCGCCAGCAGCCAAGAATGGGGGTCCCGCACAGATACGCAGTATTTT. It is translated as CASSQEWGSRTDTQYF. The chain links TRBV4-3 to TRBJ2-3; D tentatively reads TRBD1 or TRBD2 (5 bases each). This CDR3 comprises 16 residues. Trimming left V 0 bases short and J 1 base short, with 11 bases between. Germline lookup yields CDR1 LGHNA and CDR2 YSLEER.

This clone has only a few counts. The CDR3 sequence is CASSFAATGAPLHF. The CDR3 DNA sequence: TGTGCCAGCAGTTTCGCAGCTACCGGGGCACCCCTCCACTTT. The chain uses TRBV27 and TRBJ1-6; D is unresolved. The length of the CDR3 is 14 residues. The germline V gene encodes CDR1 MNHEY and CDR2 SMNVEV (reference sequence). The V end lost 3 bases, the J end lost 11 bases, and 14 bases lay between the germline ends.

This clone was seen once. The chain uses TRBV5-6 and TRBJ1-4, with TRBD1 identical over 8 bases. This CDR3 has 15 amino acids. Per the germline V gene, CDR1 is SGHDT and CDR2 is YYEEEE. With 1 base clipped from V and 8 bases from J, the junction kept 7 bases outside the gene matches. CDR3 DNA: TGTGCCAGCAGCTTGTTGGACAGGGTCGGAGAAAAACTGTTTTTT. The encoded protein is CASSLLDRVGEKLFF. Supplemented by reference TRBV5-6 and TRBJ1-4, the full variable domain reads DAGVTQSPTHLIKTRGQQVTLRCSPKSGHDTVSWYQQALGQGPQFIFQYYEEEERQRGNFPDRFSGHQFPNYSSELNVNALLLGDSALYLCASSLLDRVGEKLFFGSGTQLSVL.

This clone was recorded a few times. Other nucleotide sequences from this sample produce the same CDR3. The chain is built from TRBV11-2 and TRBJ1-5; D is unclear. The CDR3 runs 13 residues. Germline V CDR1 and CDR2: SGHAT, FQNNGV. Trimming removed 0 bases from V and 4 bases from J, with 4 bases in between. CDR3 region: CASSLDRNQPQHF. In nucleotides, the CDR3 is TGTGCCAGCAGCTTAGATAGGAATCAGCCCCAGCATTTT.

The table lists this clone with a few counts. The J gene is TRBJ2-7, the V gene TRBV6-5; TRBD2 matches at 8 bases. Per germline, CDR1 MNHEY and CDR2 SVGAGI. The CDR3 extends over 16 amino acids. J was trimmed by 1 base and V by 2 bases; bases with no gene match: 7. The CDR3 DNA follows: TGTGCCAGCAGTTACGGGTTGCGGGAGGCGTCCTACGAGCAGTACTTC. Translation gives CASSYGLREASYEQYF.

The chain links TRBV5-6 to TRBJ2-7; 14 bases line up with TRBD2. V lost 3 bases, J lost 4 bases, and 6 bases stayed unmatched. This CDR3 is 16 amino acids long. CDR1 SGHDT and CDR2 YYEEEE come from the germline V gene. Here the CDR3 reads CASSSWGLAGAYEQYF. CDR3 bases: TGTGCCAGCAGCTCCTGGGGACTAGCGGGGGCATACGAGCAGTACTTC.

CDR3 sequence reads: CASSPSRGNTIYF. The CDR3 nucleotides read TGTGCCAGTAGTCCGTCGAGGGGAAACACCATATATTTT. This chain joins TRBV19 and TRBJ1-3; D call uncertain. The germline V and J ends were trimmed by 5 bases and 4 bases, with 9 bases remaining between them. This CDR3 has 13 amino acids. Germline CDR1 and CDR2: LNHDA and SQIVND (reference sequence).

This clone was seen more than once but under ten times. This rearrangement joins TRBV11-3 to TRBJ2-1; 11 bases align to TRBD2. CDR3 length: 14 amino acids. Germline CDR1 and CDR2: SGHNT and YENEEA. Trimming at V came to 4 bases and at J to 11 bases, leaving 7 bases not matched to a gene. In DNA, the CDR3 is TGTGCCAGCAGCTCCCCCGGGACTAGCGGTAAGCAGTTCTTC. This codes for CASSSPGTSGKQFF.

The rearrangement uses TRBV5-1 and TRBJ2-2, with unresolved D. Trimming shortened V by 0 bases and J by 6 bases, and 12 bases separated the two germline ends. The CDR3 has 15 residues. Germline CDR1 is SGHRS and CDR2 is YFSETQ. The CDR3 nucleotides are TGCGCCAGCAGCTTGGTTAGGTCCAATTCCGGGGAGCTGTTTTTT. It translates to CASSLVRSNSGELFF.

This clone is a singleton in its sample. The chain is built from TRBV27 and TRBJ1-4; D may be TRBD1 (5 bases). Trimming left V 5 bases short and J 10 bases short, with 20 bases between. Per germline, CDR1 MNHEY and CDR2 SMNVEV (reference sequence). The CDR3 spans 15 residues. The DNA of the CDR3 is TGTGCCAGCAGTACCGTCGGGGGGTCTCGGGGAAAACTGTTTTTT. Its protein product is CASSTVGGSRGKLFF.

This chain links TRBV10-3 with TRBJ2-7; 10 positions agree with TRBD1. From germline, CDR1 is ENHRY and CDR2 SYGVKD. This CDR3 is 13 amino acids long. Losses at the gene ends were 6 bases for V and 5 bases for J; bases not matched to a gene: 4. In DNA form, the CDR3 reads TGTGCCATCAGCGGGACAGGGGTGGACGAGCAGTACTTC. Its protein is CAISGTGVDEQYF.

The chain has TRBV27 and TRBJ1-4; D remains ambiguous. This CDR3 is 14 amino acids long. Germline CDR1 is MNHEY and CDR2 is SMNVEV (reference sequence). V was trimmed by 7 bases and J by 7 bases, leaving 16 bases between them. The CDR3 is CASTPLGGSEKLFF. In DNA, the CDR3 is TGTGCCAGCACGCCCTTGGGAGGAAGTGAAAAACTGTTTTTT.

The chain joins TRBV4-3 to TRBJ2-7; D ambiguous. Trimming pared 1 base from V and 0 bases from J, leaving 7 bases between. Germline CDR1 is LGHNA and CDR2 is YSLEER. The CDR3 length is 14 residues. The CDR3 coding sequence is TGCGCCAGCAGCCAAGGTCGGACCTCCTACGAGCAGTACTTC. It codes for CASSQGRTSYEQYF.